Below, 17 T cell receptor beta chains from the same sample are listed, as sequenced in a study of PD-1 blockade in classical Hodgkin lymphoma (dated by TCRdb to the early 2020s). Library preparation employed the immunoSEQ multiplex PCR assay. Sourced from immuneACCESS, this table was stored by TCRdb with only in-frame sequences that have V and J called. A share of the clones is absent; for the studies checked, an unresolved V gene accounts for under half, and the remainder has no known explanation. A total of 35,000 to 45,000 clones appear in this sample, about nine tenths of them only once. Of the sample, 7% to 9.5% falls within the top ten clones. This specimen's time point label, interpreted: cycle 1 day 1 (C1D1), immediately before nivolumab initiation. Relapse after autologous stem cell transplantation had occurred in all trial patients, and cohorts A, B and C were distinguished by prior brentuximab vedotin exposure.

The sample here was peripheral blood mononuclear cells (PBMCs), taken at baseline. These receptors all come from a human donor with classical Hodgkin lymphoma.

This sequence joins TRBV19 and TRBJ1-1; D remains unclear. The ends were cut back, 5 bases at V and 4 bases at J, with 14 bases in the middle. Germline V gene data show CDR1 as LNHDA and CDR2 as SQIVND (reference sequence). The CDR3 totals 14 residues. CDR3 in DNA: TGTGCCAGTAGTCTCACCCCTGTCGGCACTGAAGCTTTCTTT. Residues: CASSLTPVGTEAFF.

V is TRBV27 and J is TRBJ2-1; 9 bases map to TRBD2. V dropped 5 bases and J dropped 9; count of bases not matched to a gene: 11. Germline CDR1 reads MNHEY; CDR2 reads SMNVEV (reference sequence). The CDR3 totals 15 residues. CDR3 sequence reads: CASSPGVAGAGEQFF. The CDR3 DNA reads as TGTGCCAGCAGTCCCGGGGTAGCGGGAGCGGGTGAGCAGTTCTTC.

The chain uses TRBV6-1 and TRBJ1-3; possibly TRBD1 for D (5 bases). Trimming stripped 2 bases from V and 4 bases from J, with 18 bases between. CDR1 MNHNS and CDR2 SASEGT come from the germline V gene. This CDR3 has 17 amino acids. In DNA form, the CDR3 reads TGTGCCAGCAGTGAAAGGGACCCCGGATTTTTAGGAAACACCATATATTTT. Translated, it gives CASSERDPGFLGNTIYF.

V gene TRBV11-2 combines with J gene TRBJ2-7; D unresolved. CDR3 length: 13 residues. V was pared by 5 bases and J by 4 bases, with 12 bases between. From germline, CDR1 is SGHAT and CDR2 FQNNGV. The CDR3 here is CASSHPTWYEQYF. The CDR3 coding sequence is TGTGCCAGCAGCCACCCCACCTGGTACGAGCAGTACTTC. Drawing the rest from reference TRBV11-2 and TRBJ2-7, the complete variable domain is EAGVAQSPRYKIIEKRQSVAFWCNPISGHATLYWYQQILGQGPKLLIQFQNNGVVDDSQLPKDRFSAERLKGVDSTLKIQPAKLEDSAVYLCASSHPTWYEQYFGPGTRLTVT.

The chain joins TRBV6-5 to TRBJ2-7; TRBD1 matches at 12 bases. Germline V gives CDR1 MNHEY, CDR2 SVGAGI. This CDR3 has 14 residues. After removal of 6 bases from V and 7 bases from J, the junction contained 7 bases not matched to a gene. The CDR3 protein is CASSMGQGAAEQYF. In DNA form, the CDR3 reads TGTGCCAGCAGCATGGGACAGGGGGCGGCTGAGCAGTACTTC.

This clone was detected only a few times. The J gene is TRBJ2-7, the V gene TRBV29-1; 9 bases agree with TRBD1. Losses at the gene ends were 7 bases for V and 0 bases for J; bases not matched to a gene: 7. Per germline, CDR1 SQVTM and CDR2 ANQGSEA. The CDR3 is made up of 14 amino acids. The CDR3 nucleotides read TGCAGCGCCGGACAGGGGCCTCCCTCCTACGAGCAGTACTTC. It codes for CSAGQGPPSYEQYF.

The V call is TRBV18, the J call TRBJ2-7, with D tentatively TRBD1 (6 bases). The V and J ends lost 1 base and 2 bases respectively, with 15 bases between them. Looked up from germline, CDR1 is KGHSH and CDR2 is LQKENI. The CDR3 length is 16 residues. CDR3 protein: CASSPRQGSTTYEQYF. The CDR3 bases are TGTGCCAGCTCACCACGTCAGGGGAGCACTACCTACGAGCAGTACTTC.

This sequence joins TRBV9 and TRBJ1-2; 7 nucleotides line up with TRBD1. The CDR3 contains 16 residues. The germline V gene encodes CDR1 SGDLS and CDR2 YYNGEE. Trimming removed 3 bases from V and 0 bases from J; junction bases left unmatched: 8. The CDR3 region is CASSEGALTSNYGYTF. DNA of the CDR3: TGTGCCAGCAGCGAGGGGGCTCTGACTTCTAACTATGGCTACACCTTC.

The chain combines TRBV18 with TRBJ2-2; D gene ambiguous. The germline CDR1 and CDR2 sequences are KGHSH and LQKENI. Trimming took 4 bases from V and 1 from J, leaving 10 bases between them. This CDR3 contains 15 residues. The CDR3 bases are TGTGCCAGCTCACAGGTCGAAGGGAACACCGGGGAGCTGTTTTTT. Translated, it gives CASSQVEGNTGELFF.

The rearrangement joins TRBV28 to TRBJ2-7; TRBD1 aligns across 9 bases. Germline CDR1 is MDHEN and CDR2 is SYDVKM. V lost 6 bases, J lost 2 bases, and 8 bases stayed unmatched. The CDR3 has 15 amino acids. The CDR3 loop reads CASRDSGTGPYEQYF. The DNA of the CDR3 is TGTGCCAGCAGGGACTCCGGGACAGGGCCCTACGAGCAGTACTTC.

V usage is TRBV6-1 and J usage is TRBJ1-4, with a possible D match to TRBD1 (6 bases). The CDR3 has 14 amino acids. V was pared by 6 bases and J by 1 base, with 9 bases between. Germline lookup yields CDR1 MNHNS and CDR2 SASEGT. This CDR3 reads CASRRTETNEKLFF. The CDR3 coding sequence is TGTGCCAGCAGGAGGACAGAAACTAATGAAAAACTGTTTTTT.

The J gene is TRBJ2-3, the V gene TRBV7-2, with D possibly being TRBD2 (6 bases). V lost 1 base, J lost 5 bases, and 10 bases lay in between. Germline CDR1 and CDR2: SGHTA and FQGNSA. This CDR3 contains 14 residues. CDR3 sequence reads: CASSLDLGGDTQYF. CDR3 sequence (DNA): TGTGCCAGCAGCTTAGACTTGGGGGGAGATACGCAGTATTTT.

This chain joins TRBV6-5 and TRBJ2-4; D gene unclear. Germline V gene data show CDR1 as MNHEY and CDR2 as SVGAGI. V was pared by 6 bases and J by 0 bases, with 6 bases between. This CDR3 has 13 amino acids. As DNA, the CDR3 is TGTGCCAGCAGCGGGTTAGCCAAAAACATTCAGTACTTC. Translation gives CASSGLAKNIQYF.

This chain links TRBV6-6 with TRBJ1-5; D not certain. Trimming removed 6 bases at V and 4 bases at J, with 13 bases between. Looked up from germline, CDR1 is MNHNY and CDR2 is SVGAGI (reference sequence). CDR3 length: 14 amino acids. The CDR3 sequence: CASRLTQGNQPQHF. The CDR3 nucleotides are TGTGCCAGCAGACTCACACAAGGGAATCAGCCCCAGCATTTT.

This clone was recorded once. The rearrangement uses TRBV7-6 and TRBJ1-3; 7 nucleotides match TRBD1. With V trimmed by 2 bases and J by 0 bases, 4 bases remained unmatched. From germline, CDR1 is SGHVS and CDR2 FNYEAQ. The CDR3 spans 16 residues. CDR3 in amino acids: CASSLWTGSSGNTIYF. In nucleotides, the CDR3 is TGTGCCAGCAGCTTATGGACAGGCAGCTCTGGAAACACCATATATTTT.

The CDR3 DNA sequence: TGTGCCAGCAGCTTCATCCCGGGGGCCGGGGAGCTGTTTTTT. It translates to CASSFIPGAGELFF. The chain uses TRBV7-3 and TRBJ2-2; tentatively, D is TRBD2 (6 bases). Trimming took 3 bases from V and 6 from J, leaving 11 bases between them. Germline V gene data show CDR1 as SGHTA and CDR2 as FQGTGA. The CDR3 is 14 amino acids.

The chain uses TRBV27 and TRBJ2-5; D unresolved. Per germline, CDR1 MNHEY and CDR2 SMNVEV (reference sequence). The CDR3 contains 14 residues. Trimming cost V 10 bases and J 6 bases, with 21 bases left between them. DNA for the CDR3: TGTGCCACCTCACTCACCTTGACAACGAAGACCCAGTACTTC. Translated, it gives CATSLTLTTKTQYF.